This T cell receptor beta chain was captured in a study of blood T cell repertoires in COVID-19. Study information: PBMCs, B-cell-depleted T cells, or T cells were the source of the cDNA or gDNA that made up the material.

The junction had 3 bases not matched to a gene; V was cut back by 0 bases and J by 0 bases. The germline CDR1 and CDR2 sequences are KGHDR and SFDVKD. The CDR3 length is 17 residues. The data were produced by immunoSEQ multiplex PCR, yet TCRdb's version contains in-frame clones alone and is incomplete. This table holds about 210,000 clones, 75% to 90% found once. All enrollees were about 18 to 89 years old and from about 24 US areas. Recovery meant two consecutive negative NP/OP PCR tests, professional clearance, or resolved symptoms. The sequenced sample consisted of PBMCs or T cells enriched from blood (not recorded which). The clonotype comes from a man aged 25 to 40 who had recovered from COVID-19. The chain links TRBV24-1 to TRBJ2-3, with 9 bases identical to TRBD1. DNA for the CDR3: TGTGCCACCAGTGATTTGGTGGACAGGGGAAGCACAGATACGCAGTATTTT. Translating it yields CATSDLVDRGSTDTQYF.